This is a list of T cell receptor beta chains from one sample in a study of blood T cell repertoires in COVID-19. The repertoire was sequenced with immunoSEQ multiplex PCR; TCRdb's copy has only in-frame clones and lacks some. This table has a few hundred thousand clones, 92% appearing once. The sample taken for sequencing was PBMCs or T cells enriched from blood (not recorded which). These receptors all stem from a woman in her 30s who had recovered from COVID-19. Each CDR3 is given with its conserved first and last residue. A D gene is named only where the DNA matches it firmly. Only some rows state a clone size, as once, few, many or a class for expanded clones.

CDR3: CASSPGQGESEQYF
DNA: TGCGCCAGCAGCCCCGGACAGGGAGAATCCGAGCAGTACTTC
V: TRBV4-1
J: TRBJ2-7
size: NA
D: TRBD1

CDR3: CASSYVGTGDTEAFF
DNA: TGTGCCAGTAGTTACGTCGGGACAGGGGACACTGAAGCTTTCTTT
V: TRBV19
J: TRBJ1-1
size: few
D: TRBD1

CDR3: CASSLSGGSGQPQHF
DNA: TGTGCCAGCAGTTTATCAGGGGGCTCGGGCCAGCCCCAGCATTTT
V: TRBV7-2
J: TRBJ1-5
size: once
D: TRBD1

CDR3: CTSSQDYFGLRFTDTQYF
DNA: TGCACCAGCAGCCAAGATTATTTCGGACTGAGATTCACAGATACGCAGTATTTT
V: TRBV1
J: TRBJ2-3
size: NA
D: NA

CDR3: CASSSLAGGANEQFF
DNA: TGTGCCAGCAGCTCATTAGCCGGGGGGGCCAATGAGCAGTTCTTC
V: TRBV7-3
J: TRBJ2-1
size: NA
D: TRBD2

CDR3: CASTPVGEGGYTF
DNA: TGTGCCAGCACCCCCGTGGGGGAGGGGGGCTACACCTTC
V: TRBV13
J: TRBJ1-2
size: NA
D: NA

CDR3: CASSQRTTGGYGYTF
DNA: TGTGCCAGCAGCCAGAGGACGACAGGGGGCTATGGCTACACCTTC
V: TRBV4-2
J: TRBJ1-2
size: NA
D: TRBD1

CDR3: CATSRTTSNTGELFF
DNA: TGTGCCACCAGCAGGACAACCTCGAACACCGGGGAGCTGTTTTTT
V: TRBV15
J: TRBJ2-2
size: NA
D: NA

CDR3: CASSSGGAYNEQFF
DNA: TGTGCCAGCAGTTCAGGGGGCGCCTACAATGAGCAGTTCTTC
V: TRBV28
J: TRBJ2-1
size: NA
D: TRBD1

CDR3: CASSPGDSRAQYF
DNA: TGTGCCAGCAGCCCCGGAGACAGTCGTGCCCAGTACTTC
V: TRBV12-3/TRBV12-4
J: TRBJ2-5
size: NA
D: NA

CDR3: CAAYPVGPPYEQYF
DNA: TGTGCCGCCTACCCCGTTGGTCCGCCCTACGAGCAGTACTTC
V: TRBV6-5
J: TRBJ2-7
size: NA
D: NA

CDR3: CSASQQSTDTQYF
DNA: TGCAGTGCTAGTCAACAGTCCACAGATACGCAGTATTTT
V: TRBV20-1
J: TRBJ2-3
size: NA
D: NA

CDR3: CSASLWEKNIQYF
DNA: TGCAGTGCTAGTCTCTGGGAGAAAAACATTCAGTACTTC
V: TRBV20-1
J: TRBJ2-4
size: NA
D: NA

CDR3: CASSQEDSSGTYNEQFF
DNA: TGTGCCAGCAGCCAAGAAGATTCTAGCGGGACTTACAATGAGCAGTTCTTC
V: TRBV4-2
J: TRBJ2-1
size: NA
D: TRBD2

CDR3: CARTRGWYEQYF
DNA: TGTGCCCGCACCCGGGGGTGGTACGAGCAGTACTTC
V: TRBV21-1
J: TRBJ2-7
size: NA
D: NA

CDR3: CASSLLTGGRVYGYTF
DNA: TGTGCCAGCAGTCTACTCACAGGGGGCCGAGTCTATGGCTACACCTTC
V: TRBV28
J: TRBJ1-2
size: NA
D: TRBD1

CDR3: CASSQEGNANYGYTF
DNA: TGTGCCAGCAGTCAGGAGGGAAATGCTAACTATGGCTACACCTTC
V: TRBV2
J: TRBJ1-2
size: NA
D: NA

CDR3: CASRLDRTEAFF
DNA: TGTGCCAGCAGACTGGACAGAACTGAAGCTTTCTTT
V: TRBV6-5
J: TRBJ1-1
size: NA
D: NA

CDR3: CSADRLETQYF
DNA: TGCAGTGCGGACAGGTTGGAGACCCAGTACTTC
V: TRBV20-1
J: TRBJ2-5
size: NA
D: TRBD1

CDR3: CASSLAKTGSNTGELFF
DNA: TGTGCCAGCAGCTTAGCGAAGACAGGATCTAACACCGGGGAGCTGTTTTTT
V: TRBV7-8
J: TRBJ2-2
size: NA
D: NA

CDR3: CASSPSSGISYEQYF
DNA: TGTGCCAGCAGTCCATCTAGCGGAATCTCCTACGAGCAGTACTTC
V: TRBV27
J: TRBJ2-7
size: NA
D: TRBD2

CDR3: CASSYSNRPNYYGYTF
DNA: TGTGCCAGCAGTTACTCGAACAGGCCCAATTACTATGGCTACACCTTC
V: TRBV6-5
J: TRBJ1-2
size: few
D: NA

CDR3: CASSLGLPTYNEQFF
DNA: TGTGCCAGCAGTTTGGGGCTCCCCACCTACAATGAGCAGTTCTTC
V: TRBV27
J: TRBJ2-1
size: NA
D: NA

CDR3: CASSLGGTVSYEQYF
DNA: TGTGCCAGCAGCTTAGGCGGGACAGTTTCCTACGAGCAGTACTTC
V: TRBV7-9
J: TRBJ2-7
size: NA
D: NA

CDR3: CAWSQQGYEQYF
DNA: TGTGCCTGGAGTCAACAGGGCTACGAGCAGTACTTC
V: TRBV30
J: TRBJ2-7
size: NA
D: NA

CDR3: CAWRHEGTGGNSPLHF
DNA: TGTGCCTGGAGGCACGAAGGGACAGGTGGTAATTCACCCCTCCACTTT
V: TRBV30
J: TRBJ1-6
size: NA
D: TRBD1

CDR3: CATSTQGGASEQYF
DNA: TGTGCCACCAGCACACAGGGGGGTGCATCCGAGCAGTACTTC
V: TRBV15
J: TRBJ2-7
size: NA
D: TRBD1